The sequence of this T cell receptor (beta chain) was determined in a study of blood T cell repertoires in COVID-19 (TCRdb year 2020). Notes on the research overall: Samples covering the acute and convalescent phases of COVID-19 were provided by collaborators in the United States, Italy and Spain. Subjects who had been exposed to COVID-19, were actively infected with it, or had recovered from it provided the deeply sampled blood TCRbeta repertoires that made up the dataset. A freely available public database, intended as a resource for researchers studying the immune response to SARS-CoV-2, is where the repertoires were released. Where available, HLA class I and class II types were taken from metadata supplied by the sample provider and were not determined by assay-based typing. The prospective study material was composed of cDNA or gDNA derived from T cells, B-cell-depleted T cells, or PBMCs. Sample metadata almost always included a de-identified subject ID, COVID-19 status, age in years and sex. Samples came from the ongoing ImmuneRACE study (first 160 participants) plus 1,254 subjects from 6 global collaborators.

The investigation overall reported the following: The quantity of clinical and demographic metadata differed by source and by participant and was supplied without curation.

On this clone itself: Its cognate antigen has yet to be identified. Within one base of it there is no much larger clone, and no base qualities were kept.

Collaborating institutions collected whole blood in K2EDTA tubes following their own protocols. Collaborator samples were shipped for TCRbeta analysis as frozen whole blood, isolated PBMCs, or DNA extracted from either sample type. TCRbeta CDR3 regions were amplified from genomic DNA by means of the immunoSEQ Assay, a bias-controlled multiplex PCR. The paper's data handling went like this. Within the assay, amplification of reference gene primers was used to estimate how many nucleated cells each sample contained. Sequence reads were collapsed and filtered to measure the absolute abundance of every unique TCRbeta CDR3 rearrangement. For each sample, productive Simpson clonality was calculated as the square root of Simpson's diversity index across productive rearrangements. TCRdb holds this immuneACCESS table with in-frame rearrangements only. Some clones are missing; in checked studies, unresolved V genes explain under half, and the rest has no known cause. V and J calls plus clone size are reproduced from that table; the DNA served to infer D and trimming. In this sample the table shows fewer than 70,000 clones, around 84% of which occur a single time. The ten biggest clones cover about 12% of the sample.

The sample comprised peripheral blood. This clonotype was sampled from a human donor in a cohort sampled during active COVID-19.

The CDR3 sequence is CASSQDTWDRMRYEQYF. The nucleotide sequence reads TGTGCCAGCAGCCAAGATACGTGGGACAGGATGCGCTACGAGCAGTACTTC. Recombination joined TRBV14 with TRBJ2-7; 8 central nucleotides agree with TRBD1. CDR1 and CDR2, looked up from the germline V gene, are SGHDN and FVKESK. Relative to germline, V is missing 0 bases and J is missing 3 bases, with 10 bases of the junction outside any gene match. Counted from cysteine to phenylalanine, this CDR3 has 17 amino acids. CDR3 DNA only is kept here, 51 bases in frame from base 1.